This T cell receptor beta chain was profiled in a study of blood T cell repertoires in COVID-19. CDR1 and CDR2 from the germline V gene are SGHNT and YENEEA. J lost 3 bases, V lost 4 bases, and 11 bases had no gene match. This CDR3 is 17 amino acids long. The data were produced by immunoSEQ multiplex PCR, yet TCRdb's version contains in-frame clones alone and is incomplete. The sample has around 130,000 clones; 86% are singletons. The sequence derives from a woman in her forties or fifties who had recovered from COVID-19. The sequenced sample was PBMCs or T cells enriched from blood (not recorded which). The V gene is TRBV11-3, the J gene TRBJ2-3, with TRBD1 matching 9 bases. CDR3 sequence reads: CASSSRTGVRITDTQYF. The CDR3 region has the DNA TGTGCCAGCAGCTCACGGACAGGGGTCCGAATTACAGATACGCAGTATTTT.